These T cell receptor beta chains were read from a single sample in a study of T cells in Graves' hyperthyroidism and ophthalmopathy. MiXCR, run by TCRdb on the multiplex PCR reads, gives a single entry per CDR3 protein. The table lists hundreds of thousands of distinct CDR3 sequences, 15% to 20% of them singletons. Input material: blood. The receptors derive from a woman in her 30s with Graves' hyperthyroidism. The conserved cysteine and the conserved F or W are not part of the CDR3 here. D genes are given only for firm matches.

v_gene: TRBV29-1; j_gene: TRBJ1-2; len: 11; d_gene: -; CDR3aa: SVAQEPNYGYT
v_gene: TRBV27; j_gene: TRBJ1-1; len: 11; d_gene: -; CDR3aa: ASSLSWVTEAF
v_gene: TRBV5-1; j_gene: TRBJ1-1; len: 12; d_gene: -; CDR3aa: ASSLVQMNTEAF
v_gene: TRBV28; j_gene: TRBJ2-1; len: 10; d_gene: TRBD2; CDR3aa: ASSLPGGGWF
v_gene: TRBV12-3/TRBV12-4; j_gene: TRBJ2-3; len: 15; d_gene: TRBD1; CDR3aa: ASSFPQGVWMTDTQY
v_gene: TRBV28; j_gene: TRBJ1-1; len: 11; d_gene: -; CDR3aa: ASSRGGNTEAF
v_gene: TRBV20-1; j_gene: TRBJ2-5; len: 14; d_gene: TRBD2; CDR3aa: SAESTSGTSWETQY
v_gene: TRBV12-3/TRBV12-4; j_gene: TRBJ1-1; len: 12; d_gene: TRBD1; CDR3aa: ASSPGQGIAEAF
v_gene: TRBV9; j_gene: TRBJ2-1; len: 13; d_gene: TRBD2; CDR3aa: ASSVGGRAYNEQF
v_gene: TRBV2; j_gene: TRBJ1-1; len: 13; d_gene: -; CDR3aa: ASSGTGNMNTEAF
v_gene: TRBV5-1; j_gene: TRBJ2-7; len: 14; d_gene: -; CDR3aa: ASSLGDPNWSYEQY
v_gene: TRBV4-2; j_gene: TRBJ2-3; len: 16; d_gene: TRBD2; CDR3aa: ASSQKPPSGRAPDTQY
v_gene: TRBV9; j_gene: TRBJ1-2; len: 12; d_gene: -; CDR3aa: ASSGRQVVVGYT
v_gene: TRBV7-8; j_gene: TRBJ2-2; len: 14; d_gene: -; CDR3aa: ASSLIEGLNTGELF
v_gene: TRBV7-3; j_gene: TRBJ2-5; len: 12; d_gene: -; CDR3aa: ASSFRWERETQY
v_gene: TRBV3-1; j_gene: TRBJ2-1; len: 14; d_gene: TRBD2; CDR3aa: ASSQDPSGSYNEQF
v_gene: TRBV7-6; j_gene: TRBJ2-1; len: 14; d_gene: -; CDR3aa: ASSILRAASYNEQF
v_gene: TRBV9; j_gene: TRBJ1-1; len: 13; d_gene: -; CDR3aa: ASSVVPTVNTEAF
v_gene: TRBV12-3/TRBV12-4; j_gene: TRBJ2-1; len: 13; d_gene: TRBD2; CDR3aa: ASSLRLAGVGEQF
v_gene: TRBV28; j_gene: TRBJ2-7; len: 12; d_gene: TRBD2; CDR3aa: ASSLGTSTYEQY
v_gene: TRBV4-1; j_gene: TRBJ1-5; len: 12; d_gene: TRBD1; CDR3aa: ASSDRDRNQPQH
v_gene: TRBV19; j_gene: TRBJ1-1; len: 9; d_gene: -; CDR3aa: ASESDTEAF
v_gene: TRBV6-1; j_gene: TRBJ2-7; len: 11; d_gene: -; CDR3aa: ASSEGLYYEQY
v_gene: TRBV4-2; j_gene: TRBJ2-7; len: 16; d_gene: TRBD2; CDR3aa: ASSQADDSSGRFYEQY
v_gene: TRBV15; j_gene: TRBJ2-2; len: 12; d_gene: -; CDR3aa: ATSPRQSSGELF
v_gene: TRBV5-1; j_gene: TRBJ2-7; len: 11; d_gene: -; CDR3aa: ASRPRLEYEQY
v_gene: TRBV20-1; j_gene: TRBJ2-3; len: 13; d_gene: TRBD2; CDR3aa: SARTPGLAEMTQY
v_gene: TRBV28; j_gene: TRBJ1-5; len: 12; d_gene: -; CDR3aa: ASSPRWGNQPQH
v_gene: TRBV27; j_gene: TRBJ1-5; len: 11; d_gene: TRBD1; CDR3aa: ANTDRETQPQH
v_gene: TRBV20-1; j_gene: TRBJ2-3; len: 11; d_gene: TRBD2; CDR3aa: SAGTSQADTQY
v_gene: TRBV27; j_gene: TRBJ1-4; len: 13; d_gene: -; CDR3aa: ASSLSGKANEKLF
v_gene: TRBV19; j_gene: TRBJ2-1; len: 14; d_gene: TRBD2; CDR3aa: ASSDQPGLAGNEQF
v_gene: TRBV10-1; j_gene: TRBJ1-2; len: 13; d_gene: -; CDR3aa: ASIQDRRRNYGYT
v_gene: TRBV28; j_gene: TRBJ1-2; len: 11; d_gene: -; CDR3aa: ASRTSLNYGYT
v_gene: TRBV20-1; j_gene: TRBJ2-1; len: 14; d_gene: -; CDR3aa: SARDLGTDSYNEQF
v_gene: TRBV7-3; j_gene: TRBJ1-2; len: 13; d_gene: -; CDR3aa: ASSRKGGGGYGYT
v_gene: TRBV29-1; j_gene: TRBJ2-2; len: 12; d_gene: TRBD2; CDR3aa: SVFLAGGTGELF
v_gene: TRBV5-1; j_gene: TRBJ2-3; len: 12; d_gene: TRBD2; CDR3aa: ASSFSGREDTQY
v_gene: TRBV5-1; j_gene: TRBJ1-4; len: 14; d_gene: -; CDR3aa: ASSFDPGPTNEKLF